The rows below give T cell receptor beta chains drawn from one sample of a study of shared T cell receptors in the human thymus. Generated by immunoSEQ multiplex PCR, the TCRdb table keeps only in-frame clones and is missing some. The sample records about 660,000 clones, around 87% being singletons. This sample also belongs to another study, concerning human thymus T cells.

The sample comprised thymocytes. The receptors derive from a boy under two years old with a congenital heart defect. CDR3s include the opening cysteine and the closing phenylalanine or tryptophan. A D gene is named only where the DNA matches it firmly. The size entry is marked missing in some rows and otherwise reads once, few, many or a size class.

V gene	D gene	clone size	J gene	CDR3 protein	CDR3 DNA
TRBV5-6	NA	NA	TRBJ1-6	CASSFPVIRERPSPLHF	TGTGCCAGCAGCTTCCCGGTGATACGGGAGAGACCATCCCCCCTCCACTTT
TRBV4-1	NA	NA	TRBJ1-4	CASSQEGQSHEKLFF	TGCGCCAGCAGCCAAGAAGGACAGAGCCATGAAAAACTGTTTTTT
TRBV7-2	TRBD2	NA	TRBJ2-1	CATQLAGGRMGFF	TGTGCCACCCAACTAGCGGGAGGCCGCATGGGGTTCTTC
TRBV15	NA	NA	TRBJ2-5	CATTPIGQQETQYF	TGTGCCACCACACCCATTGGACAGCAAGAGACCCAGTACTTC
TRBV1	NA	NA	TRBJ2-1	CTSSQDRGTSGGRPDNEQFF	TGCACCAGCAGCCAAGATCGGGGGACTAGCGGGGGGAGGCCTGACAATGAGCAGTTCTTC
TRBV14	TRBD2	NA	TRBJ2-1	CASSQGREIGLSYNEQFF	TGTGCCAGCAGCCAAGGGCGGGAGATTGGGCTGTCCTACAATGAGCAGTTCTTC
TRBV14	TRBD2	NA	TRBJ2-1	CASSTTSGGSYSEQFF	TGTGCCAGCAGCACAACTAGCGGAGGCTCCTATAGTGAGCAGTTCTTC
TRBV14	TRBD1	once	TRBJ1-1	CASSQEQGGTEAFF	TGTGCCAGCAGCCAAGAACAGGGGGGCACTGAAGCTTTCTTT
TRBV5-8	TRBD1	once	TRBJ1-1	CASSPDLRTGGHTEAFF	TGTGCCAGCAGCCCCGATTTGCGAACAGGGGGACACACTGAAGCTTTCTTT
TRBV15	NA	NA	TRBJ1-2	CATSRGRENYGYTF	TGTGCCACCAGCAGAGGGAGGGAAAACTATGGCTACACCTTC
TRBV5-1	TRBD2	once	TRBJ2-1	CASSLGLAGKTYNEQFF	TGCGCCAGCAGCTTGGGGCTAGCGGGGAAGACCTACAATGAGCAGTTCTTC
TRBV2	NA	NA	TRBJ1-5	CASRTGTRGYSNQPQHF	TGTGCCAGCAGAACCGGGACAAGGGGTTATAGCAATCAGCCCCAGCATTTT
TRBV7-2	TRBD1	NA	TRBJ1-3	CASRTGGSGNTIYF	TGTGCCAGCAGAACAGGGGGCTCTGGAAACACCATATATTTT
TRBV10-2	NA	NA	TRBJ2-7	CASDQGWPTYEQYF	TGCGCCAGCGACCAGGGGTGGCCTACCTACGAGCAGTACTTC
TRBV6-1	TRBD1	NA	TRBJ2-7	CASRLDRGSYEQYF	TGTGCCAGCAGATTAGACAGGGGATCCTACGAGCAGTACTTC
TRBV6-1	NA	NA	TRBJ1-2	CASSDKQVYGYTF	TGTGCCAGCAGTGACAAACAGGTCTATGGCTACACCTTC
TRBV7-9	TRBD1	NA	TRBJ1-2	CASSSTRDRGLNYGYTF	TGTGCCAGCAGCTCAACCCGGGACAGGGGTTTGAACTATGGCTACACCTTC
TRBV30	TRBD1	NA	TRBJ2-4	CAWGSIQGAKNIQYF	TGTGCCTGGGGGTCAATACAGGGGGCCAAAAACATTCAGTACTTC
TRBV14	NA	NA	TRBJ2-7	CASSPRGSTYEQYF	TGTGCCAGCAGCCCGAGGGGGTCGACCTACGAGCAGTACTTC
TRBV6-1	TRBD1	NA	TRBJ1-5	CASVRQGENQPQHF	TGTGCCAGCGTCAGACAGGGGGAAAATCAGCCCCAGCATTTT
TRBV11-2	NA	NA	TRBJ2-3	CASSLDRPLFQNTDTQYF	TGTGCCAGCAGCTTAGATCGCCCACTCTTTCAAAACACAGATACGCAGTATTTT
TRBV20-1	TRBD1	NA	TRBJ1-1	CSARGAEAFF	TGCAGTGCCAGGGGGGCTGAAGCTTTCTTT
TRBV5-6	NA	NA	TRBJ2-7	CASRTFGGYEQYF	TGTGCCAGCAGGACTTTCGGTGGCTACGAGCAGTACTTC
TRBV19	NA	NA	TRBJ1-3	CASADGDSGNTIYF	TGTGCCAGCGCGGACGGGGACTCTGGAAACACCATATATTTT
TRBV6-6	NA	NA	TRBJ1-1	CATKTGGYTEAFF	TGTGCCACGAAGACAGGCGGGTACACTGAAGCTTTCTTT
TRBV12-2	NA	once	TRBJ2-1	CASRLDGPLAPLREPLLEQFF	TGTGCAAGTCGCTTAGATGGACCCTTGGCCCCCTTACGGGAACCCTTACTTGAGCAGTTCTTC
TRBV28	TRBD1	NA	TRBJ2-7	CASRPEGGTGATYEQYF	TGTGCCAGCAGACCAGAGGGGGGGACAGGGGCCACCTACGAGCAGTACTTC
TRBV30	TRBD2	NA	TRBJ2-1	CAWTPPETSGTGGQFF	TGTGCCTGGACCCCACCAGAGACTAGCGGGACGGGGGGGCAGTTCTTC
TRBV5-1	NA	NA	TRBJ2-5	CASSFSAKALETQYF	TGCGCCAGCAGCTTCAGCGCGAAGGCCCTCGAGACCCAGTACTTC
TRBV5-5	TRBD2	NA	TRBJ2-7	CASSYSSGSSYEQYF	TGTGCCAGCAGCTACAGTAGCGGGAGCTCCTACGAGCAGTACTTC
TRBV6-1	TRBD1	NA	TRBJ1-5	CASSGSGTGNQPQHF	TGTGCCAGCAGTGGATCCGGGACAGGAAATCAGCCCCAGCATTTT
TRBV7-9	NA	NA	TRBJ1-1	CASRRYRERRAATEAFF	TGTGCCAGCAGAAGATACAGGGAGAGGAGAGCGGCCACTGAAGCTTTCTTT
TRBV6-5	TRBD1	NA	TRBJ1-4	CASGQVVNEKLFF	TGTGCCAGTGGACAGGTTGTGAATGAAAAACTGTTTTTT
TRBV28	TRBD1	NA	TRBJ1-5	CASSPRTGPKEGYSNQPQHF	TGTGCCAGCAGTCCAAGGACAGGACCTAAGGAGGGCTATAGCAATCAGCCCCAGCATTTT
TRBV7-6	TRBD1	NA	TRBJ2-7	CASSLRPRGRQGRPYEQYF	TGTGCCAGCAGCTTACGCCCAAGGGGTCGACAGGGGCGACCCTACGAGCAGTACTTC
TRBV6-5	TRBD1	NA	TRBJ2-1	CASRPRTGGDEQFF	TGTGCCAGCAGACCTAGGACAGGGGGAGATGAGCAGTTCTTC
TRBV7-2	TRBD1	NA	TRBJ2-7	CASSYEGTGWYEQYF	TGTGCCAGCAGCTACGAGGGGACAGGATGGTACGAGCAGTACTTC
TRBV10-2	NA	NA	TRBJ1-2	CASSVGDNYGYTF	TGCGCCAGCAGTGTAGGGGATAACTATGGCTACACCTTC
TRBV7-2	NA	NA	TRBJ2-4	CASSTDPREAKNIQYF	TGTGCCAGCAGCACCGATCCGCGGGAAGCCAAAAACATTCAGTACTTC
TRBV6-5	NA	once	TRBJ1-2	CASSRGHDNYGYTF	TGTGCCAGCAGTCGAGGACACGACAACTATGGCTACACCTTC
TRBV5-8	TRBD1	NA	TRBJ2-6	CASSLGGQGGAKSGANVLTF	TGTGCCAGCAGCTTGGGGGGACAGGGAGGGGCGAAGTCTGGGGCCAACGTCCTGACTTTC
TRBV6-5	TRBD1	NA	TRBJ1-1	CASSSWPGQPNTEAFF	TGTGCCAGCAGTTCCTGGCCGGGACAGCCGAACACTGAAGCTTTCTTT
TRBV19	NA	NA	TRBJ1-5	CASSLPGPREAIQPQHF	TGTGCCAGTAGTCTACCGGGACCCCGGGAGGCCATCCAGCCCCAGCATTTT
TRBV18	TRBD2	NA	TRBJ2-1	CASSPRWTLAGSDNEQFF	TGTGCCAGCTCACCAAGATGGACACTAGCGGGGAGTGACAATGAGCAGTTCTTC
TRBV7-2	NA	NA	TRBJ1-1	CASSPGGQGRTVEAFF	TGTGCCAGCAGTCCCGGCGGGCAGGGGAGAACTGTTGAAGCTTTCTTT
TRBV6-1	NA	NA	TRBJ1-1	CASRSGRPWNTEAFF	TGTGCCAGCCGGTCGGGGAGGCCCTGGAACACTGAAGCTTTCTTT
TRBV9	NA	NA	TRBJ1-1	CASSVGTVNTEAFF	TGTGCCAGCAGCGTAGGGACAGTGAACACTGAAGCTTTCTTT
TRBV18	TRBD1	NA	TRBJ2-7	CASSPSTGFFPYEQYF	TGTGCCAGCTCACCGTCGACAGGGTTTTTCCCCTACGAGCAGTACTTC
TRBV4-2	TRBD2	once	TRBJ2-5	CASSQGDRLAGTQETQYF	TGTGCCAGCAGCCAAGGCGATCGGCTAGCGGGGACCCAAGAGACCCAGTACTTC